The clone carrying this T cell receptor beta chain has at least ten counts. Its antigen is not known. The study based diagnoses on clinical symptoms, serum thyroxine and TRAb, thyroid ultrasound and orbital computed tomography. Amplification targeted TCR beta CDR3 regions from RNA transcripts. The TCR CDR3 first-round RT-PCR relied on the HTBI primer set. Using its own MiXCR run on the multiplex PCR reads, TCRdb lists one record per CDR3 protein. The sample lists roughly 170,000 distinct CDR3 sequences, around 15% seen once, with roughly 28% in the top ten. These data belong to a study of T cells in Graves' hyperthyroidism and ophthalmopathy. Study results and limitations: Stable hyperthyroidism was told apart from ophthalmopathy by a model built on 13 V-J features.

V shed 7 bases, J shed 4 bases, and the junction held 5 bases outside the gene matches. This CDR3 has 13 residues. The sample comprised blood. The rearrangement joins TRBV12-3 or TRBV12-4 to TRBJ1-1, with 8 bases that match TRBD1. This receptor was taken from a woman in her forties or fifties with Graves' hyperthyroidism. CDR3 region: CASTTTGGTEAFF. The CDR3 DNA is TGTGCCAGCACCACTACAGGGGGCACTGAAGCTTTCTTT.